The next 10 T cell receptor beta chains were all read from a single sample in a study of T cell repertoires in cytomegalovirus infection. TCRdb re-analysed the reads in MiXCR, keeping a single row per CDR3 protein. This table has nearly 550,000 distinct CDR3 sequences, approximately 15% appearing once. Sequencing input: CD8+ T cells from PBMCs. All receptors derive from a human donor in good health (CMV status not recorded). Some clones in this sample may be carry-over from other donors' samples.

This clonotype was detected only a few times. The chain recombines TRBV12-5 with TRBJ2-1; either TRBD1 or TRBD2 may fit D (5 bases each). This CDR3 contains 14 residues. In germline, CDR1 is LGHNT, CDR2 FRNRAP. V gave up 9 bases and J gave up 7 bases, with 19 bases separating them. The DNA for the CDR3 is TGTGCTAGCGAGGTTGGGGGAGTTGGAAATGAGCAGTTCTTC. Encoded protein: CASEVGGVGNEQFF.

V and J are TRBV11-2 and TRBJ2-1; 9 nucleotides match TRBD2. Per the germline V gene, CDR1 is SGHAT and CDR2 is FQNNGV. J was trimmed by 7 bases and V by 0 bases; bases with no gene match: 7. This CDR3 region has 16 residues. The CDR3 DNA reads TGTGCCAGCAGCTTAGATGGAGCGGGAGGACGGAATGAGCAGTTCTTC. Its translation is CASSLDGAGGRNEQFF.

This clonotype was seen ten or more times. The CDR3 DNA reads TGTGCCAGCAGTTTAGCGGGCGGACTGGGGGCTAATGAAAAACTGTTTTTT. Its translation: CASSLAGGLGANEKLFF. The genes are TRBV12-3 or TRBV12-4 and TRBJ1-4, with a possible D match to TRBD1 (5 bases). With 0 bases removed from V and 3 bases from J, the gap between germline ends came to 14 bases. The CDR3 is 17 residues long.

This clonotype was counted at least ten times. V gene TRBV12-3 or TRBV12-4 combines with J gene TRBJ1-1; no definite D call. Trimming shortened V by 3 bases and J by 6 bases, and 8 bases separated the two germline ends. The CDR3 has 12 residues. In DNA form, the CDR3 reads TGTGCCAGCAGTTTTTATCTCCCTGAAGCTTTCTTT. As protein: CASSFYLPEAFF.

The sample holds many counts of this clonotype. The V call is TRBV9, the J call TRBJ1-2; D remains unclear. The germline V gene has CDR1 SGDLS and CDR2 YYNGEE. The CDR3 contains 12 residues. The V end lost 0 bases, the J end lost 7 bases, and 7 bases lay between the germline ends. The DNA for the CDR3 is TGTGCCAGCAGCGTAGAGCTGGGTGGCTACACCTTC. Protein: CASSVELGGYTF.

V gene TRBV27 combines with J gene TRBJ2-3, with 11 bases identical to TRBD2. The germline CDR1 and CDR2 sequences are MNHEY and SMNVEV (reference sequence). There are 17 residues in the CDR3. J was trimmed by 1 base and V by 3 bases; bases with no gene match: 6. CDR3 sequence reads: CASSFSLAGGGTDTQYF. DNA for the CDR3: TGTGCCAGCAGTTTTAGCCTAGCGGGAGGTGGCACAGATACGCAGTATTTT.

This clonotype was detected only a few times. V gene TRBV5-4 combines with J gene TRBJ2-1; 7 nucleotides match TRBD2. Trimming cost V 4 bases and J 8 bases; bases outside gene matches: 12. Germline values: CDR1 SGHNT, CDR2 YYREEE (reference sequence). The CDR3 is 15 amino acids. The CDR3 here is CASSLRREKGDEQFF. The CDR3 DNA follows: TGTGCCAGCAGCCTGAGGCGGGAGAAGGGCGATGAGCAGTTCTTC.

The chain couples TRBV6-1 to TRBJ1-4, with D perhaps matching TRBD1 (5 bases). Germline V gene sequence: CDR1 MNHNS, CDR2 SASEGT. The CDR3 length is 17 residues. Trimming removed 2 bases at V and 3 bases at J, with 16 bases between. CDR3 DNA sequence: TGTGCCAGCAGTGAAAGCCCGTGGGGGGATCCTAATGAAAAACTGTTTTTT. It encodes CASSESPWGDPNEKLFF.

This clonotype appeared many times. This sequence joins TRBV7-9 and TRBJ1-2; D gene uncertain. Trimming pared 1 base from V and 9 bases from J, leaving 12 bases between. Germline loops: CDR1 SEHNR, CDR2 FQNEAQ (reference sequence). CDR3 length: 13 amino acids. Written as DNA, the CDR3 is TGTGCCAGCAGCTTAGTAGGAGGGAACCGCTACACCTTC. Its protein is CASSLVGGNRYTF.

This clonotype occurred many times. The CDR3 loop is CASSLGLTREQFF. CDR3 sequence (DNA): TGTGCCAGCAGCTTAGGTCTGACTCGTGAGCAGTTCTTC. V usage is TRBV13 and J usage is TRBJ2-1; D not resolved. CDR1 and CDR2 from the germline V gene are PRHDT and FYEKMQ (reference sequence). V dropped 0 bases and J dropped 9 bases, with 9 bases sitting between them. The CDR3 loop spans 13 amino acids.